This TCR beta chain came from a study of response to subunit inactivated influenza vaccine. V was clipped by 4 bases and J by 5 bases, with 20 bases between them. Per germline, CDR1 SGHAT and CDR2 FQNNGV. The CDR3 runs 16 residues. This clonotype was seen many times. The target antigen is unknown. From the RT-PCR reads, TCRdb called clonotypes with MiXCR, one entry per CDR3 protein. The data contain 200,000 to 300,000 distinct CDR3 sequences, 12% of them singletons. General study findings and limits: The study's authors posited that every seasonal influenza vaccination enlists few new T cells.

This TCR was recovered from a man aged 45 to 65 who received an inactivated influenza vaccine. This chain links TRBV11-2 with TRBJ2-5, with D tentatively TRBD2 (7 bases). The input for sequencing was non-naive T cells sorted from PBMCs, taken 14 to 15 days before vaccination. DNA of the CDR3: TGTGCCAGCAGCTCCCTGCGGGGGCCACGGCGGGAGACCCAGTACTTC. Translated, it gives CASSSLRGPRRETQYF.